This T cell receptor beta chain was observed in a study of cytotoxic CD8 clonotypes in ibrutinib-treated CLL. For the study at large: There were, on average, 255,043 productive templates and approximately 94,000 productive rearrangements per sample. Overall study findings and caveats: Patients with sustained remission and those progressing were sampled at differing times. Contraction or stability on treatment characterized the public clonotypes, which were uncommon.

Data came from immunoSEQ multiplex PCR; TCRdb stores just in-frame clones and leaves some out. The table lists more than 70,000 clones, more than 75% of them singletons, with approximately 5.1% in the top ten. Libraries of TCR beta were made from around 1.8 micrograms of genomic DNA that came from cryopreserved PBMCs. The CDR3 contains 14 residues. J lost 10 bases, V lost 3 bases, and 8 bases had no gene match. Germline lookup yields CDR1 LGHNA and CDR2 YSLEER. Concerning this clone itself: Its antigen is unknown.

The sequences come from PBMCs, collected after 12 months of ibrutinib treatment. The V call is TRBV4-3, the J call TRBJ2-1, with 8 bases lining up with TRBD1. This TCR was sampled from a human donor with chronic lymphocytic leukemia. CDR3 amino acids: CASSQVGDRREQFF. In DNA, the CDR3 is TGCGCCAGCAGCCAGGTGGGGGACAGGAGGGAGCAGTTCTTC.